The next 9 T cell receptor beta chains were all read from a single sample in a study of T cell clonality in common variable immunodeficiency. Profiling relied on immunoSEQ multiplex PCR, and the TCRdb table lists in-frame clones only, not all of them. The repertoire shows some 44,000 clones, none seen only once; the top ten take around 9.3%. The specimen was peripheral blood mononuclear cells. The receptors derive from a person aged 18 to 75 in good health.

This clone showed up many times. The read ends 3 residues early relative to the CDR3; the germline J gene fills the gap. This chain uses TRBV12-5 with TRBJ2-7, with a weak D call TRBD1 (6 bases). CDR1 and CDR2 from the germline V gene are LGHNT and FRNRAP. V lost 2 bases to trimming and J lost 0 bases, with 11 bases between them. The CDR3 runs 15 residues. CDR3: CASGLSGAYSYEQYF. The covered CDR3 bases are TGTGCTAGTGGTTTGTCAGGGGCCTACTCCTACGAG.

This clone was observed a handful of times. The read ends 3 residues early relative to the CDR3; the germline J gene fills the gap. The chain joins TRBV19 to TRBJ2-7; 9 nucleotides match TRBD2. V dropped 3 bases and J dropped 2; count of bases not matched to a gene: 5. The CDR3 loop spans 15 amino acids. Germline CDR1 reads LNHDA; CDR2 reads SQIVND (reference sequence). CDR3 in amino acids: CASSIGSGGAYEQYF. The covered CDR3 bases are TGTGCCAGTAGTATTGGTAGCGGGGGTGCCTACGAG.

This clone was seen at least ten times. CDR3 residues: CRAGLGYEQYF. Incomplete CDR3 DNA: TGCAGGGCCGGACTAGGGTACGAG. The gene calls are TRBV20-1 and TRBJ2-7, with 7 bases matching TRBD2. The DNA ends 3 residues before the CDR3 does, and the rest of the CDR3 is filled in from the germline J gene. The CDR3 loop spans 11 amino acids. Germline V gene lookup returns CDR1 DFQATT and CDR2 SNEGSKA (reference sequence).

This clone was found many times. The read comes to an end 3 residues before the CDR3 does, leaving the germline J gene to fill in the end. The chain has TRBV5-1 and TRBJ1-2, with 12 bases that match TRBD1. The V and J ends lost 4 bases and 7 bases, in that order; junction bases with no gene match: 5. The CDR3 is made up of 14 amino acids. Germline V lookup: CDR1 SGHRS, CDR2 YFSETQ. The CDR3 region is CASSPGQGAGGYTF. CDR3 DNA, as far as it was read: TGCGCCAGCAGCCCGGGACAGGGGGCAGGTGGC.

This clone was counted at least ten times. The read is 3 residues too short to cover the CDR3 end, so that end is filled in from the germline J gene. V is TRBV7-3 and J is TRBJ2-1; D is possibly TRBD1 or TRBD2 (6 bases each). The germline gives CDR1 SGHTA, CDR2 FQGTGA. The CDR3 extends over 16 amino acids. Trimming removed 4 bases at V and 5 bases at J, with 18 bases between. CDR3 DNA, as far as it was read: TGTGCCAGCAGCTCGCAGGGGAGGTACATGGACAATGAG. Its protein is CASSSQGRYMDNE. The whole CDR3 protein reads CASSSQGRYMDNEQFF. The full variable domain, with the rest looked up from reference TRBV7-3 and TRBJ2-1, is GAGVSQTPSNKVTEKGKYVELRCDPISGHTALYWYRQSLGQGPEFLIYFQGTGAADDSGLPNDRFFAVRPEGSVSTLKIQRTERGDSAVYLCASSSQGRYMDNEQFFGPGTRLTVL.

CDR3 DNA, as far as it was read: TGCGCCAGCAGCAGGACTAGCGGGAACGCCTACGAG. Protein product: CASSRTSGNAYE. The complete CDR3 reads CASSRTSGNAYEQYF. The V gene is TRBV5-1, the J gene TRBJ2-7; 12 bases agree with TRBD2. The read ends 3 residues shy of where the CDR3 ends; the end is completed using the germline J gene. The germline gives CDR1 SGHRS, CDR2 YFSETQ. V gave up 4 bases and J gave up 2 bases; unmatched junction bases: 4. The CDR3 spans 15 residues.

This clone appeared many times. The read stops 3 residues short of the end of the CDR3; the missing end is completed from the germline J gene. The rearrangement joins TRBV7-2 to TRBJ1-1, with TRBD1 matching 7 bases. Germline values: CDR1 SGHTA, CDR2 FQGNSA. J gave up 1 base and V 5 bases, and 4 bases lay outside the gene matches. The CDR3 totals 14 residues. The sequenced CDR3 bases are TGTGCCAGCAGCATAAGGACAGGGAACACTGAA. Its protein is CASSIRTGNTE. The whole CDR3 region reads CASSIRTGNTEAFF.

This clone came up many times. The read comes to an end 3 residues before the CDR3 does, leaving the germline J gene to fill in the end. The chain recombines TRBV6-2 or TRBV6-3 with TRBJ2-3; 7 nucleotides align to TRBD1. Looked up from germline, CDR1 is MNHEY and CDR2 is SVGEGT. J lost 0 bases, V lost 6 bases, and 9 bases had no gene match. The CDR3 has 16 residues. The CDR3 sequence: CASSRTDRPSTDTQYF. CDR3 bases read: TGTGCCAGCAGCCGTACGGACAGGCCTAGCACAGATACG.

At least ten counts were recorded for this clone. The read terminates 3 residues before the CDR3 end, so the remaining end is supplied by the germline J gene. V usage is TRBV7-9 and J usage is TRBJ1-2; a possible D gene is TRBD1 (5 bases). Germline-derived CDR1 and CDR2 are SEHNR and FQNEAQ (reference sequence). V lost 7 bases and J 2 bases, leaving 14 bases between the germline ends. The CDR3 contains 14 residues. The CDR3: CASNAGGTNYGYTF. The CDR3 DNA, read in part, is TGTGCCAGCAACGCGGGGGGGACGAACTATGGC.